Here is one T cell receptor beta chain with its context. Its antigen is not known. This entry belongs to a study of response to subunit inactivated influenza vaccine. Study results and limitations: There was a suggestion from the authors that each seasonal influenza vaccination recruits few new T cells.

In TCRdb, the RT-PCR reads were re-called with MiXCR into one record per CDR3 protein. The data show about 700,000 distinct CDR3 sequences, over 11% seen once. The J segment lost 3 bases and the V segment lost 4 bases, leaving 7 bases of the junction unmatched. The CDR3 spans 15 residues. Germline V gene lookup returns CDR1 LGHDT and CDR2 YNNKEL (reference sequence). The sequencing here drew on PBMCs from blood, taken about 14 days before vaccination. The V gene is TRBV3-1, the J gene TRBJ2-3, with 7 nucleotides matching TRBD1. The TCR sequence derives from a man in his forties or fifties who received an inactivated influenza vaccine. CDR3 in amino acids: CASSPTGTETDTQYF. CDR3 nucleotides: TGTGCCAGCAGCCCCACTGGGACAGAAACAGATACGCAGTATTTT.